The rows below give T cell receptor beta chains drawn from one sample of a study of control samples from healthy donors and cancer patients. TCRdb's table, derived via immunoSEQ multiplex PCR, lists solely in-frame clones and lacks some. The profile shows about 120,000 clones, more than 70% of them singletons. Sequenced input: blood. These receptors were collected from a woman in her 70s in good health. CDR3s include the opening cysteine and the closing phenylalanine or tryptophan. The D gene is left open where the match is weak. Clone size is given for some rows only: seen once, a few or many times, or a class if the clone is expanded.

abundance: -
d_gene: TRBD1
v_gene: TRBV4-3
j_gene: TRBJ1-6
CDR3nt: TGCGCCAGCAGCCAAGTAGACAGGGACGATTCACCCCTCCACTTT
CDR3aa: CASSQVDRDDSPLHF

abundance: -
d_gene: -
v_gene: TRBV5-1
j_gene: TRBJ1-2
CDR3nt: TGCGCCAGCAGCTTGGAGCTCGCCGGAGGCTACACCTTC
CDR3aa: CASSLELAGGYTF

abundance: -
d_gene: -
v_gene: TRBV19
j_gene: TRBJ1-3
CDR3nt: TGTGCCAGTAGTCCCAGGGGAGACTCTGGAAACACCATATATTTT
CDR3aa: CASSPRGDSGNTIYF

abundance: -
d_gene: -
v_gene: TRBV6-5
j_gene: TRBJ1-1
CDR3nt: TGTGCCAGCAGTTACCTCAGGGGCGCTGAAGCTTTCTTT
CDR3aa: CASSYLRGAEAFF

abundance: -
d_gene: -
v_gene: TRBV2
j_gene: TRBJ2-5
CDR3nt: TGTGCCAGCGGGGACCATAAAGAGACCCAGTACTTC
CDR3aa: CASGDHKETQYF

abundance: few
d_gene: -
v_gene: TRBV7-2
j_gene: TRBJ2-1
CDR3nt: TGTGCCAGCAGCTTACGCTGGGCTATATGGAGCGGCAATGAGCAGTTCTTC
CDR3aa: CASSLRWAIWSGNEQFF

abundance: -
d_gene: -
v_gene: TRBV7-2
j_gene: TRBJ1-2
CDR3nt: TGTGCCAGCAGCCCCACCCCGAGGGGCTACACCTTC
CDR3aa: CASSPTPRGYTF

abundance: -
d_gene: -
v_gene: TRBV6-5
j_gene: TRBJ2-7
CDR3nt: TGTGCCAGCAGGGGGACACCGACCTACGAGCAGTACTTC
CDR3aa: CASRGTPTYEQYF

abundance: -
d_gene: -
v_gene: TRBV2
j_gene: TRBJ1-1
CDR3nt: TGTGCCAGCAGTGTTCGGCAGAAGAACACTGAAGCTTTCTTT
CDR3aa: CASSVRQKNTEAFF

abundance: -
d_gene: -
v_gene: TRBV2
j_gene: TRBJ1-5
CDR3nt: TGTGCCAGCACAGGGGAACAGGGTCAGCCCCAGCATTTT
CDR3aa: CASTGEQGQPQHF

abundance: -
d_gene: -
v_gene: TRBV7-9
j_gene: TRBJ2-2
CDR3nt: TGTGCCAGCAGCTTAGTTTCGCTAGCCAATACCGGGGAGCTGTTTTTT
CDR3aa: CASSLVSLANTGELFF

abundance: -
d_gene: -
v_gene: TRBV19
j_gene: TRBJ1-5
CDR3nt: TGTGCCAGTGGCGGAGGACGGGTCAATCAGCCCCAGCATTTT
CDR3aa: CASGGGRVNQPQHF

abundance: -
d_gene: -
v_gene: TRBV19
j_gene: TRBJ1-2
CDR3nt: TGTGCCAGTAGTATAAGCTCCCACAGCGGCTACACCTTC
CDR3aa: CASSISSHSGYTF

abundance: -
d_gene: TRBD1
v_gene: TRBV6-6
j_gene: TRBJ1-5
CDR3nt: TGTGCCAGCAGTCCCCGGGACAGGGGATATCAGCCCCAGCATTTT
CDR3aa: CASSPRDRGYQPQHF

abundance: -
d_gene: -
v_gene: TRBV27
j_gene: TRBJ1-2
CDR3nt: TGTGCCAGCAGTTTTGGGGACCACTATGGCTACACCTTC
CDR3aa: CASSFGDHYGYTF

abundance: -
d_gene: TRBD2
v_gene: TRBV12-5
j_gene: TRBJ2-1
CDR3nt: TGTGCTAGTGGTTTGTACGGAGCGGGGGGCTACAATGAGCAGTTCTTC
CDR3aa: CASGLYGAGGYNEQFF

abundance: -
d_gene: -
v_gene: TRBV19
j_gene: TRBJ2-7
CDR3nt: TGTGCCAGTAGACCCCAAGGGGCGGGCACCTACGAGCAGTACTTC
CDR3aa: CASRPQGAGTYEQYF

abundance: -
d_gene: -
v_gene: TRBV6-5
j_gene: TRBJ2-3
CDR3nt: TGTGCCAGCAGTTCCTTCACAGATACGCAGTATTTT
CDR3aa: CASSSFTDTQYF

abundance: -
d_gene: -
v_gene: TRBV5-5
j_gene: TRBJ1-2
CDR3nt: TGTGCCAGCAGCCGACAGGAGCACTATGGCTACACCTTC
CDR3aa: CASSRQEHYGYTF

abundance: -
d_gene: TRBD1
v_gene: TRBV5-6
j_gene: TRBJ1-3
CDR3nt: TGTGCCAGCTCGCGGACAGGCGGAGAACCTGGAAACACCATATATTTT
CDR3aa: CASSRTGGEPGNTIYF

abundance: few
d_gene: -
v_gene: TRBV10-3
j_gene: TRBJ1-6
CDR3nt: TGTGCCATCAGTGAGTCCGCTAGGAATTCACCCCTCCACTTT
CDR3aa: CAISESARNSPLHF

abundance: -
d_gene: TRBD1
v_gene: TRBV11-1
j_gene: TRBJ2-7
CDR3nt: TGTGCCAGCAGCCTAGAGGGGACAGTCTCCTACGAGCAGTACTTC
CDR3aa: CASSLEGTVSYEQYF

abundance: -
d_gene: -
v_gene: TRBV7-3
j_gene: TRBJ2-3
CDR3nt: TGTGCCAGCAGCGCCGGTGGGCTTTGGGATACGCAGTATTTT
CDR3aa: CASSAGGLWDTQYF

abundance: -
d_gene: -
v_gene: TRBV19
j_gene: TRBJ1-3
CDR3nt: TGTGCCAGTAGTATAGGTACCGGGACTGGAAACACCATATATTTT
CDR3aa: CASSIGTGTGNTIYF

abundance: -
d_gene: -
v_gene: TRBV5-1
j_gene: TRBJ1-2
CDR3nt: TGCGCCAGCAGCAGGAGGCTGGGCTATGGCTACACCTTC
CDR3aa: CASSRRLGYGYTF

abundance: -
d_gene: -
v_gene: TRBV15
j_gene: TRBJ1-5
CDR3nt: TGTGCCACCAGCAGAGGTGACACTCGCAATCAGCCCCAGCATTTT
CDR3aa: CATSRGDTRNQPQHF

abundance: -
d_gene: -
v_gene: TRBV9
j_gene: TRBJ1-1
CDR3nt: TGTGCCAGCAGCCCCCACGGGGGGGTACCTGAAGCTTTCTTT
CDR3aa: CASSPHGGVPEAFF

abundance: -
d_gene: -
v_gene: TRBV3-1/TRBV3-2
j_gene: TRBJ2-4
CDR3nt: TGTGCCAGCAGCCATATGGTGGCCAAAAACATTCAGTACTTC
CDR3aa: CASSHMVAKNIQYF

abundance: -
d_gene: -
v_gene: TRBV27
j_gene: TRBJ1-5
CDR3nt: TGTGCCACCGGGGGGGGTAGCAATCAGCCCCAGCATTTT
CDR3aa: CATGGGSNQPQHF

abundance: -
d_gene: TRBD1
v_gene: TRBV11-2
j_gene: TRBJ2-1
CDR3nt: TGTGCCAGCAGGCCGACAGGGCGCTCTTCCCACAATGAGCAGTTCTTC
CDR3aa: CASRPTGRSSHNEQFF

abundance: few
d_gene: TRBD1
v_gene: TRBV4-1
j_gene: TRBJ1-5
CDR3nt: TGCGCCAGCAGCCAAGATAGGACAGGAGTAGCCTCACAGCCCCAGCATTTT
CDR3aa: CASSQDRTGVASQPQHF

abundance: -
d_gene: TRBD1
v_gene: TRBV2
j_gene: TRBJ1-5
CDR3nt: TGTGCCAGCCGGATGGGGACAGGGGATTTTCAGCCCCAGCATTTT
CDR3aa: CASRMGTGDFQPQHF

abundance: -
d_gene: TRBD1
v_gene: TRBV15
j_gene: TRBJ2-7
CDR3nt: TGTGCCACCAGCCGCCAGACAGGGAACTCCTACGAGCAGTACTTC
CDR3aa: CATSRQTGNSYEQYF

abundance: -
d_gene: TRBD1
v_gene: TRBV11-2
j_gene: TRBJ1-4
CDR3nt: TGTGCCAGCAGCTTCGGACAGGACACGGTCGATGAAAAACTGTTTTTT
CDR3aa: CASSFGQDTVDEKLFF

abundance: -
d_gene: TRBD1
v_gene: TRBV7-9
j_gene: TRBJ2-7
CDR3nt: TGTGCCAGCAGCGAACAGGGGGACTCCTACGAGCAGTACTTC
CDR3aa: CASSEQGDSYEQYF

abundance: -
d_gene: TRBD2
v_gene: TRBV3-1/TRBV3-2
j_gene: TRBJ2-3
CDR3nt: TGTGCCAGCAGCCAGAATAGCGGGGGGGAGACAGATACGCAGTATTTT
CDR3aa: CASSQNSGGETDTQYF

abundance: -
d_gene: -
v_gene: TRBV9
j_gene: TRBJ1-1
CDR3nt: TGTGCCAGCAGCGTGACAGAGAACACTGAAGCTTTCTTT
CDR3aa: CASSVTENTEAFF

abundance: once
d_gene: -
v_gene: TRBV7-8
j_gene: TRBJ1-6
CDR3nt: TGTGCCAGCAGCCCTCGGGTGGGGGGGCGTTATAATTCACCCCTCCACTTT
CDR3aa: CASSPRVGGRYNSPLHF

abundance: -
d_gene: TRBD2
v_gene: TRBV7-9
j_gene: TRBJ2-5
CDR3nt: TGTGCCAGCAGCATAGCGGGTCAAGAGACCCAGTACTTC
CDR3aa: CASSIAGQETQYF

abundance: -
d_gene: -
v_gene: TRBV5-4
j_gene: TRBJ1-4
CDR3nt: TGTGCCAGCAGCTTGGAAAGTCGCCCGTTGGGACCGGGGAATGAAAAACTGTTTTTT
CDR3aa: CASSLESRPLGPGNEKLFF

abundance: -
d_gene: -
v_gene: TRBV7-9
j_gene: TRBJ2-1
CDR3nt: TGTGCCAGCAGCCGCAGGGTTAATGAGCAGTTCTTC
CDR3aa: CASSRRVNEQFF